Sequencing of this T cell receptor (beta chain) was carried out in a study of T cells in Graves' hyperthyroidism and ophthalmopathy. Patients were excluded for uncontrolled infection, other autoimmune disease, pregnancy or lactation. Germline V gene lookup returns CDR1 MNHEY and CDR2 SVGAGI. V was clipped by 4 bases and J by 4 bases, with 17 bases between them. The CDR3 covers 15 residues. This clonotype was seen only a few times. RNA transcripts gave rise to amplified TCR beta CDR3 regions. The HTBI set primed first-round TCR CDR3 RT-PCR. TCRdb fed the multiplex PCR reads into MiXCR, producing one record per CDR3 protein. The sample lists about 460,000 distinct CDR3 sequences; roughly 23% were seen once.

The sample comprised blood. This clonotype originated in a woman aged 65 to 85 with Graves' ophthalmopathy. The gene calls are TRBV6-5 and TRBJ2-7; no firm D call. The CDR3 loop is CASSSGRKVLYEQYF. The CDR3 DNA reads TGTGCCAGCAGTTCCGGACGGAAGGTTTTGTACGAGCAGTACTTC.